There are many counts of the clone carrying this T cell receptor (beta chain). Its specificity is not known. The CDR3 loop spans 14 amino acids. Trimming cost V 5 bases and J 3 bases, with 14 bases left between them. Germline CDR1 and CDR2: SGHTA and FQGNSA. This record comes from a study of response to subunit inactivated influenza vaccine. General observations from the study: Authors suggested seasonal influenza vaccinations each recruit few new T cells.

TCRdb passed the RT-PCR reads through MiXCR, listing each CDR3 protein once. The data show more than 550,000 distinct CDR3 sequences, roughly 12% seen once. The source was PBMCs from blood, collected on the day of vaccination. The chain combines TRBV7-2 with TRBJ2-7, with unresolved D. The TCR originated in a man aged 45-65 years who received an inactivated influenza vaccine. CDR3 protein: CASSQNPLGYEQYF. Here the CDR3 DNA reads TGTGCCAGCAGCCAAAACCCGCTAGGCTACGAGCAGTACTTC.